This entry lists 8 T cell receptor beta chains sequenced from one sample in a study of blood T cells in healthy people across ages. With a J-beta primer mix and a sample-barcoded 5' primer, a second PCR ran about 7 to 11 cycles. TCRdb independently ran MiXCR on the 5' RACE reads; one entry per CDR3 protein. The sample shows about 1 million distinct CDR3 sequences, roughly 24% of them seen only once. These data also featured in a second study, about T cells of mothers and their children.

The sequenced sample consisted of blood. The receptors come from a girl aged 2 to 10 in good health.

This chain connects TRBV18 to TRBJ2-7; the match to TRBD2 covers 10 bases. The CDR3 extends over 15 amino acids. Germline V gene lookup returns CDR1 KGHSH and CDR2 LQKENI. Germline trimming cut 6 bases from V and 2 bases from J; bases unmatched to any gene: 7. The CDR3: CASSNLAGGPYEQYF. In nucleotides, the CDR3 is TGTGCCAGCTCCAATTTAGCGGGAGGCCCCTACGAGCAGTACTTC.

The genes are TRBV29-1 and TRBJ1-2; the D gene is possibly TRBD1 (6 bases). Trimming cost V 3 bases and J 5 bases, with 10 bases left between them. Germline V gives CDR1 SQVTM, CDR2 ANQGSEA. The CDR3 consists of 12 residues. The CDR3 nucleotides read TGCAGCGTTGAGGACAGCATGTATGGCTACACCTTC. This gives the protein CSVEDSMYGYTF.

This clonotype was counted a few times. The chain employs TRBV20-1 and TRBJ1-2; 9 bases align to TRBD1. CDR3 length: 15 residues. From germline, CDR1 is DFQATT and CDR2 SNEGSKA (reference sequence). V was clipped by 8 bases and J by 5 bases; unmatched bases: 15. CDR3 in amino acids: CSTGGAILAPYGYTF. The CDR3 DNA is TGCAGTACAGGGGGCGCGATCCTCGCTCCTTATGGCTACACCTTC.

This clonotype was detected only a few times. The chain uses TRBV7-8 and TRBJ2-1, with a tentative D call TRBD1 (6 bases). From germline, CDR1 is SGHVS and CDR2 FQNEAQ. Trimming removed 2 bases at V and 7 bases at J, with 18 bases between. This CDR3 has 16 amino acids. The DNA of the CDR3 is TGTGCCAGCAGCTTACTTCCGGGACACGAGGATAATGAGCAGTTCTTC. It encodes CASSLLPGHEDNEQFF.

The genes are TRBV7-9 and TRBJ1-2; tentatively, D is TRBD1 (5 bases). Trimming took off 7 bases at V and 3 bases at J, with 15 bases between the two ends. Germline V gene sequence: CDR1 SEHNR, CDR2 FQNEAQ (reference sequence). The CDR3 runs to 14 residues. The DNA for the CDR3 is TGTGCCAGCACCCTCGGGAAAGGGGACTATGGCTACACCTTC. Amino acids: CASTLGKGDYGYTF.

The chain joins TRBV18 to TRBJ2-5; 8 nucleotides match TRBD2. Near its end, the DNA agrees better with TRBJ2-1, so the J call may be wrong. Germline assignment: CDR1 KGHSH and CDR2 LQKENI. CDR3 length: 15 amino acids. The CDR3 DNA is TGTGCCAGCTCACCGCGAGGAGCGGGAGATAATGAGCAGTTCTTC. This sequence encodes CASSPRGAGDNEQFF.

This clonotype was seen repeatedly, ten times or more. The chain couples TRBV9 to TRBJ1-4; TRBD1 matches at 9 bases. Looked up from germline, CDR1 is SGDLS and CDR2 is YYNGEE. This CDR3 region has 16 residues. J was trimmed by 6 bases and V by 0 bases; bases with no gene match: 6. The CDR3 spells CASSVGQTGGHEKLFF. CDR3 sequence (DNA): TGTGCCAGCAGCGTAGGGCAGACAGGGGGTCATGAAAAACTGTTTTTT.

J is TRBJ1-2 and V is TRBV7-9; 7 bases map to TRBD1. Germline loops: CDR1 SEHNR, CDR2 FQNEAQ (reference sequence). The CDR3 totals 15 residues. Germline trimming cut 4 bases from V and 3 bases from J; bases unmatched to any gene: 8. CDR3: CASSSRDRPHYGYTF. The DNA of the CDR3 is TGTGCCAGCAGCTCACGGGACAGACCCCACTATGGCTACACCTTC.